This T cell receptor (beta chain) was sequenced for a study of blood T cells in healthy people across ages (dated by TCRdb to about 2015). For context, the study as a whole: In model experiments, template switching captured roughly one uniquely barcoded TCR beta cDNA molecule for every two T cells. Donors were grouped into four age groups: young (average 16 years), middle-aged (under 40), aged (over 55) and long-lived (less than 85). Using deep sequencing normalized with unique cDNA molecular identifiers, the study measured how TCR beta repertoire diversity changes with age. The study analyzed two additional independent replicas of 1 million unique cDNA reads from the same blood draw for two donors, one aged 18 to 29 and one aged 80 or older.

Overall study results and their limits: Compared with the aged group, the long-lived group had more naive CD4+ T cells, fewer expanded clones and increased TCR diversity, a pattern suggesting age selection. Because the CMV infection status of the donors was unknown, age-related changes in expanded clonotypes may potentially have been confounded. Estimates of total diversity from one million sequenced T cells were regarded as lower bounds and underestimates. Observed TCR beta diversity per million T cells fell roughly linearly with age, and a significant reduction was already apparent by age around 40. A strong correlation was found between observed TCR beta diversity and the percentage of naive T cells measured by flow cytometry. Bulk unsorted PBMC profiling prevented conclusive comparison of naive and antigen-experienced compartments.

The germline V gene encodes CDR1 SQVTM and CDR2 ANQGSEA. The CDR3 measures 14 amino acids from cysteine to phenylalanine. Of all the DNA, just the CDR3 is kept, 42 bases in frame from base 1. V lost 3 bases and J lost 3 bases; the stretch between them is 14 bases long. Points on this clonotype: What antigen it recognizes has not been identified. No much larger clonotype is one base removed from it; base qualities were not supplied.

Preparation of the library involved 5' RACE. TCRdb lists the instrument as Illumina HiSeq 2500. The second PCR ran for roughly 6 to 11 cycles and used a J-beta primer mix along with a sample-barcoded 5' primer. Each TCR beta cDNA molecule received a unique molecular identifier from a template-switch 5' adaptor carrying 12 random nucleotides. At least 3 million CDR3-containing paired-end reads were obtained from each sample. First-strand cDNA was synthesized from all RNA with the Mint cDNA synthesis kit, primed by a TRBC-specific oligonucleotide. After uracil-DNA glycosylase treatment, a first 18-cycle PCR used universal primers M1SS and BC2_uni_R on all cDNA. Per the source publication's procedure: Normalization of each sample was performed by random selection of 1 million high-quality reads, each carrying a distinct molecular identifier. Instead of being binned into consensus sequences, reads that shared molecular identifiers were thrown out. MiTCR, set to a Q25 quality threshold and the strictest error-elimination algorithm, was used for CDR3 identification, clonotype clustering and error correction. A nonparametric unseen species model with Euler transformation was used to estimate lower-bound total TCR beta diversity. TCRdb cleaned the public reads at Q25 with fastp, built clones with MiXCR and kept in-frame beta chains. When rows share a CDR3 protein, they turn into one entry using the most common DNA and genes. TCRdb's processing, not the authors', yielded these V and J calls. The sample contains around 1,000,000 distinct CDR3 sequences, about 25% of them found a single time. Jointly, the top ten make up approximately 0.7% of the sample.

Systemically healthy Caucasian individuals from Russia, approximately 39 in total and aged roughly 6 to 95 years, were included as donors. Approximately 9 milliliters of peripheral blood were collected from each donor into EDTA-treated Vacutainer tubes. Ficoll-Paque density-gradient centrifugation was used to isolate PBMCs, with at least 6 million obtained per sample. Trizol reagent was used to extract total RNA from PBMCs, with at least 5 micrograms per sample. The percentages of naive CD45RAhigh/CD27high T cells were determined by flow cytometry on a PBMC aliquot from every donor. These data also formed part of another study, on T cells of mothers and their children. As that second paper reports: The donors were nine systemically healthy Caucasian individuals, made up of three mothers and their six children. cDNA synthesis used all of the extracted RNA, with roughly 1.5 ug of RNA in each 15 ul reaction. In the second PCR, the M1S primer introduced both the sample barcodes and 2-4 random nucleotides. Over 8.5 million TCR beta CDR3 reads came from each mother, compared with 3.3 million or so reads from each child. In both related and unrelated pairs, thymic selection shapes the output of TCR recombination in a similar way, with inherited differences having only a minor effect. Related mother-child pairs always showed normalized repertoire overlap that was slightly higher than in unrelated mother-child pairs, though the difference was never significant. With a sensitivity of approximately 96 clones per million clonotypes, no persistent microchimeric T cell clones were detected. To look for features that set related mother-child pairs apart from unrelated individuals, the researchers ran deep NGS to compare the TCR beta repertoires of mothers and children. Mothers averaged roughly 40 +/- 4 years of age and children averaged roughly 11 +/- 4 years. After adapter ligation with NEBNext reagents, the libraries were sequenced on Illumina HiSeq 2000 with 100+100 nt paired-end reads. To avoid cross-contamination, the mother libraries and the child libraries were prepared a month apart and sequenced in separate runs. Between roughly 500,000 and 2,100,000 distinct TCR beta clonotypes were identified per donor. Naive TCR beta clonotypes were estimated from low-frequency clonotypes matched to each donor's FACS-determined naive share, without sorting.

What was sequenced was blood. The chain joins TRBV29-1 to TRBJ1-2, with no confident D gene call. This sequence originates from a girl aged 2 to 10 in good health. The DNA is TGCAGCGTTGAGGGGATCCCCTCCCACTATGGCTACACCTTC. Translation gives CSVEGIPSHYGYTF.